The rows below give T cell receptor beta chains drawn from one sample of a study of blood T cell repertoires in COVID-19. Generated by immunoSEQ multiplex PCR, the TCRdb table keeps only in-frame clones and is missing some. Among 150,000 or so clones listed, approximately 85% were seen once. The specimen sequenced was peripheral blood. Receptors were obtained from a man aged 60 to 69 with COVID-19, enrolled during active disease. CDR3s include the opening cysteine and the closing phenylalanine or tryptophan. D genes are given only for firm matches. Not every row has a clone size; where given, it reads once, few, many or a size class.

d_gene	j_gene	v_gene	abundance	CDR3aa	CDR3nt
.	TRBJ1-5	TRBV4-1	few	CASSQEGLGPQHF	TGCGCCAGCAGCCAAGAGGGACTCGGGCCCCAGCATTTT
.	TRBJ1-5	TRBV5-6	once	CASTAGINQPQHF	TGTGCCAGCACGGCGGGGATCAATCAGCCCCAGCATTTT
.	TRBJ1-5	TRBV28	once	CASSRGGDSNQPQHF	TGTGCCAGCAGCCGGGGAGGGGACAGCAATCAGCCCCAGCATTTT
.	TRBJ2-5	TRBV6-2/TRBV6-3	.	CASSNRDTGLETQYF	TGTGCCAGCAGTAACCGGGACACGGGGTTGGAGACCCAGTACTTC
.	TRBJ1-1	TRBV3-1/TRBV3-2	.	CASSHGGGRTNTEAFF	TGTGCCAGCAGCCACGGGGGTGGGCGAACGAACACTGAAGCTTTCTTT
.	TRBJ2-5	TRBV5-6	.	CASSLLRGGETQYF	TGTGCCAGCAGCTTGCTAAGGGGCGGCGAGACCCAGTACTTC
.	TRBJ2-1	TRBV7-2	.	CASRFGGQNLYNEQFF	TGTGCCAGCAGGTTCGGGGGACAGAACCTCTACAATGAGCAGTTCTTC
TRBD1	TRBJ2-3	TRBV6-2/TRBV6-3	.	CASSLPGTGVTDTQYF	TGTGCCAGCAGCCTACCCGGGACAGGGGTCACAGATACGCAGTATTTT
.	TRBJ2-1	TRBV5-1	.	CASSDLSGSSYNEQFF	TGCGCCAGCAGCGACCTTAGCGGAAGCTCCTACAATGAGCAGTTCTTC
.	TRBJ1-1	TRBV7-8	.	CASSLQRTVNTEAFF	TGTGCCAGCAGCTTACAAAGGACAGTAAACACTGAAGCTTTCTTT
.	TRBJ2-7	TRBV6-6	.	CASQGGQSSYEQYF	TGTGCCTCACAGGGGGGGCAAAGCTCCTACGAGCAGTACTTC
.	TRBJ1-5	TRBV6-1	few	CASSEAQRQPQHF	TGTGCCAGCAGTGAAGCGCAGAGGCAGCCCCAGCATTTT
.	TRBJ1-2	TRBV19	.	CASSMGANYGYTF	TGTGCCAGTAGTATGGGGGCCAACTATGGCTACACCTTC
.	TRBJ2-7	TRBV5-8	.	CASSPGGDSYEQYF	TGTGCCAGCAGCCCGGGCGGGGACTCCTACGAGCAGTACTTC
.	TRBJ2-7	TRBV11-3	.	CASSLDGGRGHSYEQYF	TGTGCCAGCAGCTTAGACGGGGGGCGGGGACACTCCTACGAGCAGTACTTC
TRBD1	TRBJ1-6	TRBV6-2/TRBV6-3	.	CASSDRGLVVPRSPLHF	TGTGCCAGCAGCGACAGGGGGTTGGTGGTACCCCGTTCACCCCTCCACTTT
TRBD2	TRBJ2-7	TRBV7-8	.	CASSTRTSGRAYEQYF	TGTGCCAGCAGCACGCGGACTAGCGGGAGGGCCTACGAGCAGTACTTC
TRBD2	TRBJ2-5	TRBV11-3	.	CASSLGLAGKFQETQYF	TGTGCCAGCAGCTTAGGGCTAGCGGGAAAGTTCCAAGAGACCCAGTACTTC
.	TRBJ1-5	TRBV28	.	CASSSIGAGGNQPQHF	TGTGCCAGCAGCTCAATTGGGGCAGGGGGCAATCAGCCCCAGCATTTT
TRBD1	TRBJ1-1	TRBV9	.	CASSVDTGEGTEAFF	TGTGCCAGCAGCGTAGATACAGGGGAAGGCACTGAAGCTTTCTTT
TRBD1	TRBJ2-7	TRBV4-3	.	CASSQDPRTGFTHEQYF	TGCGCCAGCAGCCAAGATCCTAGGACAGGGTTTACCCACGAGCAGTACTTC
TRBD1	TRBJ2-1	TRBV11-3	.	CASSLDRPRTGGRNEQFF	TGTGCCAGCAGCTTAGATCGGCCAAGGACAGGGGGCCGGAATGAGCAGTTCTTC
.	TRBJ1-1	TRBV25-1	once	CASKESVMNTEAFF	TGTGCCAGCAAAGAATCGGTAATGAACACTGAAGCTTTCTTT
TRBD1	TRBJ1-1	TRBV10-3	.	CAISLQGANTEAFF	TGTGCCATCAGCTTACAGGGGGCTAACACTGAAGCTTTCTTT
TRBD1	TRBJ1-1	TRBV29-1	.	CSGQGGGTEAFF	TGCAGCGGCCAAGGGGGCGGCACTGAAGCTTTCTTT
TRBD1	TRBJ1-5	TRBV5-1	.	CASSPGGRDRSNQPQHF	TGCGCCAGCAGCCCGGGCGGAAGGGACAGGAGCAATCAGCCCCAGCATTTT
.	TRBJ1-4	TRBV23-1	.	CASSQNNRIEKLFF	TGCGCCAGCAGTCAGAACAACAGAATCGAAAAACTGTTTTTT
TRBD1	TRBJ1-3	TRBV6-5	.	CASSRGTVGNTIYF	TGTGCCAGCAGTCGGGGGACAGTCGGAAACACCATATATTTT
TRBD1	TRBJ2-5	TRBV6-5	.	CASTLKQGAGTQYF	TGTGCCAGCACTTTAAAGCAGGGGGCCGGGACCCAGTACTTC
.	TRBJ2-7	TRBV5-4	once	CASSWEVGSYEQYF	TGTGCCAGCAGCTGGGAGGTGGGCTCCTACGAGCAGTACTTC
TRBD2	TRBJ2-1	TRBV24-1	.	CATSDRRTSGGNNEQFF	TGTGCCACCAGTGATCGAAGGACTAGCGGGGGAAATAATGAGCAGTTCTTC
.	TRBJ2-3	TRBV6-5	.	CASSNTDTQYF	TGTGCCAGCAGCAACACAGATACGCAGTATTTT
.	TRBJ1-2	TRBV11-1	.	CASSPQDRIHGYTF	TGTGCCAGCAGCCCGCAGGACAGAATCCATGGCTACACCTTC
.	TRBJ1-1	TRBV2	.	CASSPKLQGELKLDTEAFF	TGTGCCAGCAGCCCGAAATTACAGGGAGAACTTAAATTGGACACTGAAGCTTTCTTT
.	TRBJ2-2	TRBV5-1	.	CASSSYTGTGELFF	TGCGCCAGCAGCTCATATACAGGCACCGGGGAGCTGTTTTTT
.	TRBJ2-7	TRBV28	once	CASRGASEQYF	TGTGCCAGCCGGGGGGCCAGCGAGCAGTACTTC
.	TRBJ1-5	TRBV28	.	CASSSTGYSNQPQHF	TGTGCCAGCAGTTCGACAGGCTATAGCAATCAGCCCCAGCATTTT
TRBD1	TRBJ1-3	TRBV6-6	.	CASSTTGASSGNTIYF	TGTGCCAGCAGTACTACAGGGGCCTCCTCTGGAAACACCATATATTTT
.	TRBJ1-1	TRBV9	once	CASNPGQLNTEAFF	TGTGCCAGCAACCCGGGACAACTGAACACTGAAGCTTTCTTT
.	TRBJ1-4	TRBV6-2/TRBV6-3	.	CASSYSFGGPGGEKLFF	TGTGCCAGCAGTTACTCATTCGGAGGGCCGGGTGGTGAAAAACTGTTTTTT
TRBD1	TRBJ2-3	TRBV28	few	CASSPSRGPFTDTQYF	TGTGCCAGCAGTCCCTCCAGGGGGCCATTCACAGATACGCAGTATTTT
.	TRBJ1-1	TRBV6-5	.	CASSYSGFSEAFF	TGTGCCAGCAGTTATTCGGGATTCAGTGAAGCTTTCTTT
TRBD1	TRBJ1-6	TRBV6-6	.	CASSLGQGSWSYNSPLHF	TGTGCCAGCAGTCTTGGACAGGGGAGTTGGTCCTATAATTCACCCCTCCACTTT
.	TRBJ1-2	TRBV2	few	CASSESSYAYTF	TGTGCCAGCAGTGAATCGAGTTACGCCTACACCTTC
TRBD2	TRBJ2-7	TRBV6-1	.	CASSDQGLAISYEQYF	TGTGCCAGCAGTGACCAGGGACTAGCGATTTCCTACGAGCAGTACTTC
.	TRBJ2-2	TRBV29-1	.	CSVAAGVGTGELFF	TGCAGCGTGGCCGCGGGCGTCGGCACCGGGGAGCTGTTTTTT
.	TRBJ1-5	TRBV24-1	few	CATSDTGTSNQPQHF	TGTGCCACCAGTGACACCGGGACAAGTAATCAGCCCCAGCATTTT
.	TRBJ2-1	TRBV6-5	.	CASSYRGSRVNEQFF	TGTGCCAGCAGTTACCGTGGGAGTAGGGTCAATGAGCAGTTCTTC
TRBD1	TRBJ2-1	TRBV15	once	CATSRGPGQGSSYNEQFF	TGTGCCACCAGCAGAGGTCCGGGACAGGGATCTTCCTACAATGAGCAGTTCTTC
.	TRBJ1-6	TRBV5-1	.	CASSLEIQSSPLHF	TGCGCCAGCAGCTTGGAGATCCAGTCCTCACCCCTCCACTTT
.	TRBJ1-5	TRBV27	few	CASSFQVNQPQHF	TGTGCCAGCAGTTTTCAGGTCAATCAGCCCCAGCATTTT
TRBD2	TRBJ2-1	TRBV19	once	CASSSNSGTAYNEQFF	TGTGCCAGTAGTTCCAATAGCGGGACCGCCTACAATGAGCAGTTCTTC
TRBD1	TRBJ1-5	TRBV6-2/TRBV6-3	.	CASSRQGGNQPQHF	TGTGCCAGCAGTAGACAGGGGGGAAATCAGCCCCAGCATTTT
.	TRBJ2-5	TRBV5-6	.	CASSLAGGVQETQYF	TGTGCCAGCAGCTTGGCCGGGGGAGTCCAAGAGACCCAGTACTTC
.	TRBJ2-3	TRBV25-1	.	CASSSQGKLTDTQYF	TGTGCCAGCAGTTCGCAGGGTAAATTGACAGATACGCAGTATTTT
TRBD1	TRBJ2-7	TRBV5-6	.	CASSKDRGYEQYF	TGTGCCAGCAGTAAGGACAGGGGGTACGAGCAGTACTTC
.	TRBJ1-6	TRBV7-8	once	CASSLGPVGTSPSSYNSPLHF	TGTGCCAGCAGCTTAGGACCTGTAGGCACGAGCCCTAGCTCCTATAATTCACCCCTCCACTTT
.	TRBJ2-1	TRBV7-2	.	CASSLASDVRYNEQFF	TGTGCCAGCAGCTTAGCCTCCGACGTGAGGTACAATGAGCAGTTCTTC
TRBD1	TRBJ1-1	TRBV5-4	.	CASSWDRAGVTEAFF	TGTGCCAGCAGCTGGGACAGGGCCGGCGTCACTGAAGCTTTCTTT